The 14 T cell receptor beta chains presented below share a single source sample, sequenced in a study of regulatory T cells in long-lasting Graves disease. CDR3-region Arm-PCR and iRepertoire HTBI primers produced the TCR beta libraries. Each CDR3 protein is one row after TCRdb ran MiXCR on the multiplex PCR reads. The sample has 400,000 to 450,000 distinct CDR3 sequences; about a quarter are singletons. Indicated time point: persistent/refractory GD, antithyroid drugs over 5 years with positive TRAb. Extracted RNA from PBMCs served as the source of the TCR library. This specimen consisted of peripheral blood mononuclear cells (PBMCs), obtained when the disease was refractory, from a patient treated with antithyroid drugs. The receptors come from a female donor with Graves disease.

As for this clonotype: A read error may account for a junction end that differs from germline. V gene TRBV2 combines with J gene TRBJ2-7, with 8 bases aligning to TRBD2. CDR1 and CDR2 from the germline V gene are SNHLY and FYNNEI. CDR3 length: 16 amino acids. This CDR3 is CASSQESSGVSYEQYF. DNA for the CDR3: TGCGCCAGCAGCCAAGAGAGTAGCGGGGTCTCCTACGAGCAGTACTTC.

This clonotype was counted only a few times. This sequence joins TRBV18 and TRBJ1-4, with no clear D. The germline CDR1 and CDR2 sequences are KGHSH and LQKENI. This CDR3 contains 15 residues. The V end was cut by 1 base, the J end by 0 bases, with 6 bases between. The DNA of the CDR3 is TGTGCCAGCTCACCACAGGATGCAACTAATGAAAAACTGTTTTTT. Protein: CASSPQDATNEKLFF. The full variable domain, with the rest looked up from reference TRBV18 and TRBJ1-4, is NAGVMQNPRHLVRRRGQEARLRCSPMKGHSHVYWYRQLPEEGLKFMVYLQKENIIDESGMPKERFSAEFPKEGPSILRIQQVVRGDSAAYFCASSPQDATNEKLFFGSGTQLSVL.

This clonotype was observed many times. This chain links TRBV12-3 or TRBV12-4 with TRBJ2-2; 8 bases are a match to TRBD1. Germline trimming cut 6 bases from V and 8 bases from J; bases unmatched to any gene: 8. CDR3 size: 14 residues. Here the CDR3 reads CASRPDRGWGELFF. DNA for the CDR3: TGTGCCAGCAGACCTGACAGGGGTTGGGGGGAGCTGTTTTTT.

The chain combines TRBV7-6 with TRBJ2-7; D is possibly TRBD2 (5 bases). The V gene lost 3 bases and the J gene lost 2 bases, with 11 bases spanning the gap. CDR3 length: 14 amino acids. Per the germline V gene, CDR1 is SGHVS and CDR2 is FNYEAQ. CDR3 sequence (DNA): TGTGCCAGCAGCTTTTCCACCGGGGCCTACGAGCAGTACTTC. It translates to CASSFSTGAYEQYF.

In regard to this clonotype: A much larger clone is a single base away; this may be a read error. It is likely a read error, because the conserved phenylalanine at the end of the CDR3 is missing. This rearrangement joins TRBV6-9 to TRBJ2-5; 9 nucleotides line up with TRBD2. Trimming cost V 6 bases and J 5 bases; bases outside gene matches: 10. Per the germline V gene, CDR1 is MNHGY and CDR2 is SVAAGI. This CDR3 comprises 15 residues. The CDR3 here is CASRRLADYRETQYY. In DNA form, the CDR3 reads TGTGCCAGCAGGCGACTAGCGGACTACAGGGAGACCCAGTACTAC.

This clonotype was recorded a few times. This chain uses TRBV6-4 with TRBJ2-1; D remains ambiguous. Germline V gene sequence: CDR1 MRHNA, CDR2 SNTAGT. There are 13 residues in the CDR3. V lost 0 bases and J lost 8, with 8 bases in between. As DNA, the CDR3 is TGTGCCAGCAGTGACTCGTATGGGGATGAGCAGTTCTTC. Translation gives CASSDSYGDEQFF.

This clonotype was picked up a small number of times. V gene TRBV27 combines with J gene TRBJ1-2; D call uncertain. V was clipped by 6 bases and J by 4 bases, with 12 bases between them. The germline gives CDR1 MNHEY, CDR2 SMNVEV (reference sequence). The length of the CDR3 is 13 residues. In DNA, the CDR3 is TGTGCCAGCAGGGTGGGGTACGGCTATGGCTACACCTTC. Translation gives CASRVGYGYGYTF.

This clonotype was recorded at least ten times. The chain links TRBV7-8 to TRBJ1-5, with 10 nucleotides matching TRBD1. V lost 7 bases, J lost 4 bases, and 13 bases stayed unmatched. CDR3 length equals 17 residues. Germline CDR1 reads SGHVS; CDR2 reads FQNEAQ. CDR3 residues: CASTTQPGQGINQPQHF. CDR3 nucleotide sequence: TGTGCCAGCACTACCCAACCGGGACAGGGGATAAATCAGCCCCAGCATTTT.

V gene TRBV20-1 combines with J gene TRBJ2-1; 8 nucleotides align to TRBD2. CDR1 is DFQATT and CDR2 is SNEGSKA in the germline V gene (reference sequence). This CDR3 is built from 13 residues. CDR3 DNA: TGCAGCTCCCGGAGTAGCGGGACATATGAGCAGTTCTTC. It codes for CSSRSSGTYEQFF.

This clonotype was seen repeatedly, ten times or more. V and J are TRBV15 and TRBJ1-5, with 11 positions matching TRBD1. Germline-derived CDR1 and CDR2 are LNHNV and YYDKDF (reference sequence). The CDR3 is 20 amino acids. V was clipped by 0 bases and J by 2 bases; unmatched bases: 12. DNA for the CDR3: TGTGCCACCAGCAGAGATGGGGCCGGGACAGGGGGATTTGGCAATCAGCCCCAGCATTTT. It yields the protein CATSRDGAGTGGFGNQPQHF.

This clonotype has ten or more counts. V and J are TRBV5-1 and TRBJ2-6; 10 nucleotides align to TRBD1. The CDR3 runs to 17 residues. Unmatched junction bases numbered 11, after V lost 7 bases and J lost 4 bases. Germline V gene lookup returns CDR1 SGHRS and CDR2 YFSETQ. The CDR3 DNA is TGCGCCAGCTCCGCCAGACAGGGGGCAATCGGGGCCAACGTCCTGACTTTC. This sequence encodes CASSARQGAIGANVLTF.

As regards this clonotype: This could be a read error, since a much larger clone is one nucleotide away. The rearrangement joins TRBV2 to TRBJ2-7; 7 nucleotides agree with TRBD2. This CDR3 is 13 amino acids long. Germline CDR1 is SNHLY and CDR2 is FYNNEI. The CDR3 DNA follows: TGTGCCAGCAGTCGTACTAGCGACTACGAGCAGTGCTTC. It specifies CASSRTSDYEQCF.

This clonotype came up many times. The chain is built from TRBV6-1 and TRBJ1-2; D unresolved. The V end was cut by 6 bases, the J end by 3 bases, with 14 bases between. Germline CDR1 and CDR2: MNHNS and SASEGT. The length of the CDR3 is 14 residues. CDR3 DNA sequence: TGTGCCAGCAGAGTCACACCCTCGGACTATGGCTACACCTTC. This gives the protein CASRVTPSDYGYTF.

This clonotype was counted at least ten times. The V and J genes are TRBV6-5 and TRBJ1-2; D not resolved. Germline assignment: CDR1 MNHEY and CDR2 SVGAGI. This CDR3 comprises 12 residues. V gave up 4 bases and J gave up 8 bases, with 11 bases separating them. CDR3 region: CASSSLGWGYTF. Here the CDR3 DNA reads TGTGCCAGCAGTTCCCTGGGGTGGGGCTACACCTTC.